This T cell receptor beta chain appears in the sequencing data of a study of cytomegalovirus exposure and HLA in healthy donors. Study findings and constraints: According to the study, around 180 TCR beta chains were cytomegalovirus-associated.

Assay: immunoSEQ multiplex PCR; the TCRdb copy retains only in-frame clones and omits some. The sample contains 130,000 or so clones, roughly 89% of which appear only once. For this clone: The antigen is unknown.

Sequencing was performed on PBMCs. This clonotype originated in a woman between 18 and 29 years old in good health and CMV-seronegative.

CDR3 DNA sequence: TGCGCCAGCAGCTTGACTCTCAGGGGGATCGGCTACACCTTC. Its translation is CASSLTLRGIGYTF. This chain uses TRBV5-1 with TRBJ1-2, with 7 bases lining up with TRBD1. The J segment lost 8 bases and the V segment lost 1 base, leaving 8 bases of the junction unmatched. The CDR3 sequence is 14 residues long. The germline CDR1 and CDR2 sequences are SGHRS and YFSETQ.